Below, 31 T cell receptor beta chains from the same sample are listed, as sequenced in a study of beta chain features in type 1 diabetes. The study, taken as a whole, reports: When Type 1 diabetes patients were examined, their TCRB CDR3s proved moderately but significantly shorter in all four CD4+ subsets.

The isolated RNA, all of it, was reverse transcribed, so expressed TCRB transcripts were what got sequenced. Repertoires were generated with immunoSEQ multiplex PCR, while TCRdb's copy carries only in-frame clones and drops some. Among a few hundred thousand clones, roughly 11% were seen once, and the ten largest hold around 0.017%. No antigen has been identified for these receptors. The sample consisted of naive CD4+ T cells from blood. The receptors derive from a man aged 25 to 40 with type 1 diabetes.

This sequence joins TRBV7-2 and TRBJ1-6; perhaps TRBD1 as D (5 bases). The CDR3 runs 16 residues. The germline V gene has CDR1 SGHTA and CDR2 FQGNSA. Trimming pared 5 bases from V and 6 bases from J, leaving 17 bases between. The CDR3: CASSLGGNPPNSPLHF. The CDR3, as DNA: TGTGCCAGCAGCCTCGGGGGTAATCCACCTAATTCACCCCTCCACTTT.

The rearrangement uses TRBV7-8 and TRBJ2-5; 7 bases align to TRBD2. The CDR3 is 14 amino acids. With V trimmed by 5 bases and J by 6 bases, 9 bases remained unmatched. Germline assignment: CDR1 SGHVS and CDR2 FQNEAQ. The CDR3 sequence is CASSGPRDYQTQYF. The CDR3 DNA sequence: TGTGCCAGCAGCGGCCCTCGGGACTACCAGACCCAGTACTTC.

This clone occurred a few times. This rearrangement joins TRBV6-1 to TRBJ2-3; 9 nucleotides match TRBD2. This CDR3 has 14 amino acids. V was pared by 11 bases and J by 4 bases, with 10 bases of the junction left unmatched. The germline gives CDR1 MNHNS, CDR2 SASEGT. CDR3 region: CAAERLAGSDTQYF. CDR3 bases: TGTGCCGCCGAGAGGCTAGCGGGGTCAGATACGCAGTATTTT.

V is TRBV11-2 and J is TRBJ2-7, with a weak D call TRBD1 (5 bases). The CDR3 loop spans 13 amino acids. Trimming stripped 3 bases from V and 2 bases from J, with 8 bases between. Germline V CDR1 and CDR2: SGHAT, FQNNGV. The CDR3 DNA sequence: TGTGCCAGCAGCTTCCCAGGGCCCTACGAGCAGTACTTC. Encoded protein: CASSFPGPYEQYF.

In nucleotides, the CDR3 is TGTGCCAGTAGTATCGAACTAGCGGTACTAGCCAAAAACATTCAGTACTTC. It translates to CASSIELAVLAKNIQYF. The chain is built from TRBV19 and TRBJ2-4, with 8 nucleotides matching TRBD2. Trimming took 3 bases from V and 0 from J; bases not matched to a gene: 7. The CDR3 has 17 residues. Germline assignment: CDR1 LNHDA and CDR2 SQIVND (reference sequence).

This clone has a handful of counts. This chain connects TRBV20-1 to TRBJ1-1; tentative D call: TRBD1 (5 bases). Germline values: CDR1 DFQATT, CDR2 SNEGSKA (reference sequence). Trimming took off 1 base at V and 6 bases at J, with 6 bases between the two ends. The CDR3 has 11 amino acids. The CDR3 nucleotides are TGCAGTGCTAGAGGGGGGGCTGAAGCTTTCTTT. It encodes CSARGGAEAFF.

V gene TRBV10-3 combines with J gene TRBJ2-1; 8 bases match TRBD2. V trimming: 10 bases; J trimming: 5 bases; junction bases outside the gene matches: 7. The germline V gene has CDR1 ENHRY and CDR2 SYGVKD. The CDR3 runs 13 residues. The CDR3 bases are TGTGCCACCAGGCGGGGGGCCAACAATGAGCAGTTCTTC. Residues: CATRRGANNEQFF.

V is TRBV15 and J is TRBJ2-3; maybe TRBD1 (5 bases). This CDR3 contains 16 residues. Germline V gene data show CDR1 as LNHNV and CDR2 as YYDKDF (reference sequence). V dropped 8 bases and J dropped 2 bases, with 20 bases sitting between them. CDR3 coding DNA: TGTGCCACCCCACATCCCCAGGGAATGTTCACAGATACGCAGTATTTT. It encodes CATPHPQGMFTDTQYF.

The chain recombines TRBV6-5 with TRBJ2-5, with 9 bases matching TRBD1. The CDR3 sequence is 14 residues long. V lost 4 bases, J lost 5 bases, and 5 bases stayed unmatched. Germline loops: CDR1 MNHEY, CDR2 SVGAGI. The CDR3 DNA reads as TGTGCCAGCAGTTTACAGGGGGCTCTGGAGACCCAGTACTTC. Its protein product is CASSLQGALETQYF.

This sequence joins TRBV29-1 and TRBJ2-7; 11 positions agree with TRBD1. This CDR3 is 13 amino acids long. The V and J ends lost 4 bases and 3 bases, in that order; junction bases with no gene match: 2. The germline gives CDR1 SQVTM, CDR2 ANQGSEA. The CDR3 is CSVGTGGLYEQYF. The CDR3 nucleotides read TGCAGCGTTGGGACAGGGGGCCTCTACGAGCAGTACTTC.

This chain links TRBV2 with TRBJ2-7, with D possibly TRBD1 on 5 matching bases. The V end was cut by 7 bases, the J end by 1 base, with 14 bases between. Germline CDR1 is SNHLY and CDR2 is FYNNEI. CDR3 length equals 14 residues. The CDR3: CASTRSQGSYEQYF. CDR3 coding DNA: TGTGCCAGCACCAGAAGTCAGGGTTCCTACGAGCAGTACTTC.

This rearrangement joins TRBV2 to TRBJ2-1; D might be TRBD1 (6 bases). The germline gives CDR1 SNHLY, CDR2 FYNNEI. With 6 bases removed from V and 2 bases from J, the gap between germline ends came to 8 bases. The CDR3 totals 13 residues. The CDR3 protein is CASSGQPYNEQFF. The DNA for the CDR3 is TGTGCCAGCAGCGGACAGCCCTACAATGAGCAGTTCTTC.

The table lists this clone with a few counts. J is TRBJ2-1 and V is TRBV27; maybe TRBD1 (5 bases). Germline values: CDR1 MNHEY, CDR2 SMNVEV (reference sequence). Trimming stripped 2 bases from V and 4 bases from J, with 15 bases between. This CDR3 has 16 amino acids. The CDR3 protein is CASSLVTGVTYNEQFF. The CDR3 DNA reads TGTGCCAGCAGTTTAGTTACAGGAGTGACATACAATGAGCAGTTCTTC.

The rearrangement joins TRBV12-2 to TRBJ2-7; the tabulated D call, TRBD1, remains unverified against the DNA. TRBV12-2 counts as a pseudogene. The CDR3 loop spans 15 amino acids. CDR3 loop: CASRLGPLDSFEQYF. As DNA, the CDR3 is TGTGCAAGTCGCTTAGGGCCCTTGGACAGCTTCGAGCAGTACTTC.

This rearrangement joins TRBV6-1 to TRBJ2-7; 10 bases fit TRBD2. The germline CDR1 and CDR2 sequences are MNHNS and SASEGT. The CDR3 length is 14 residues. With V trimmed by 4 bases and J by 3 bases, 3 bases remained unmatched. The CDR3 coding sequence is TGTGCCAGCAGTGGGCGGACTAGCGGCTACGAGCAGTACTTC. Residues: CASSGRTSGYEQYF.

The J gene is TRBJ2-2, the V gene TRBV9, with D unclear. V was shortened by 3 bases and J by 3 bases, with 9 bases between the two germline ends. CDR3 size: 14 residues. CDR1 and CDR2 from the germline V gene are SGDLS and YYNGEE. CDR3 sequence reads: CASSETSHTGELFF. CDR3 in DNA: TGTGCCAGCAGCGAGACATCTCACACCGGGGAGCTGTTTTTT. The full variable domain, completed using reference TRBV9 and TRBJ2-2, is DSGVTQTPKHLITATGQRVTLRCSPRSGDLSVYWYQQSLDQGLQFLIQYYNGEERAKGNILERFSAQQFPDLHSELNLSSLELGDSALYFCASSETSHTGELFFGEGSRLTVL.

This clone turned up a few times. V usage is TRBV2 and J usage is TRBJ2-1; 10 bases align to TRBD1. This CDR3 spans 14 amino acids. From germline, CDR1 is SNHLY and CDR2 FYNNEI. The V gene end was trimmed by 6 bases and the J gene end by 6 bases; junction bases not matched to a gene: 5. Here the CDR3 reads CASSQGQGRNEQFF. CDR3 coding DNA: TGTGCCAGCAGCCAGGGACAGGGGCGCAATGAGCAGTTCTTC.

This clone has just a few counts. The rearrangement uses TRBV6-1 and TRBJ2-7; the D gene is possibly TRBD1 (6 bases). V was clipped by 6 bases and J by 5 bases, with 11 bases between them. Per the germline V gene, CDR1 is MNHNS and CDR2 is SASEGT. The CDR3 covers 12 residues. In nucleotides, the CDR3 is TGTGCCAGCAGAGATACAGGGAACGAGCAGTACTTC. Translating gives CASRDTGNEQYF.

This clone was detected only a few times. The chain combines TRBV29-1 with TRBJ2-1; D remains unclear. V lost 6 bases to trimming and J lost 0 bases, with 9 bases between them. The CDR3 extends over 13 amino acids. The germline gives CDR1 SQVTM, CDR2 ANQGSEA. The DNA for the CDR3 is TGCAGCGTCCGTAAGAGCTCCTACAATGAGCAGTTCTTC. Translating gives CSVRKSSYNEQFF.

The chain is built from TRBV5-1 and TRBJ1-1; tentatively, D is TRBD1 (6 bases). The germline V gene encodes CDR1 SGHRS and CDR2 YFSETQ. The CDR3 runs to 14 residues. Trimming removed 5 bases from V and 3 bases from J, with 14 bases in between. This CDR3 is CASSRDRMHTEAFF. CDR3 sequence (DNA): TGCGCCAGCAGTCGAGACAGGATGCACACTGAAGCTTTCTTT.

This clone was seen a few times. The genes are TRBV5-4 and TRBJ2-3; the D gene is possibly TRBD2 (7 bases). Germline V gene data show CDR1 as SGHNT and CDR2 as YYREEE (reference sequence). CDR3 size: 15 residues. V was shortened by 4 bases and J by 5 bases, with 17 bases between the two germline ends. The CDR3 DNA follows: TGTGCCAGCAGCACCTCGGGGGGCCCGGGAGATACGCAGTATTTT. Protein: CASSTSGGPGDTQYF. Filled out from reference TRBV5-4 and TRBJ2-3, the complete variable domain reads ETGVTQSPTHLIKTRGQQVTLRCSSQSGHNTVSWYQQALGQGPQFIFQYYREEENGRGNFPPRFSGLQFPNYSSELNVNALELDDSALYLCASSTSGGPGDTQYFGPGTRLTVL.

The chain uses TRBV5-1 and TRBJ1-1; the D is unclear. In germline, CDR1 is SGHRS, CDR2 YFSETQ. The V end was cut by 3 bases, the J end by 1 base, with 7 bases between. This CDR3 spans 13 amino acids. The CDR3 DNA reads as TGCGCCAGCAGCTGGGGAGGGAACACTGAAGCTTTCTTT. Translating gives CASSWGGNTEAFF.

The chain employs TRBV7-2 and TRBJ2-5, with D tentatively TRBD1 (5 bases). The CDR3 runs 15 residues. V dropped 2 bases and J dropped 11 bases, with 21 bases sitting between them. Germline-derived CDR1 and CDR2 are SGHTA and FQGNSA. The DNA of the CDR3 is TGTGCCAGCAGCTTATTAGTTTGGCAGGGCGGTCGGCAGTACTTC. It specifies CASSLLVWQGGRQYF.

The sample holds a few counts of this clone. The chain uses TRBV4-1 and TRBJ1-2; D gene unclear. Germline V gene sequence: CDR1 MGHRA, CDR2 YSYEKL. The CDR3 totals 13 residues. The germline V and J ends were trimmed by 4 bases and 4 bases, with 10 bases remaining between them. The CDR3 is CASSLEGSYGYTF. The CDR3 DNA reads TGCGCCAGCAGCCTTGAGGGATCCTATGGCTACACCTTC.

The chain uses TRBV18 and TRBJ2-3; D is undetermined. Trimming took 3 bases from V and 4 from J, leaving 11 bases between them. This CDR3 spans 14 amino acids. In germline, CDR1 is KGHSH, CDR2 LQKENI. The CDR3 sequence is CASSPSGSADTQYF. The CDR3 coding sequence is TGTGCCAGCTCACCTTCCGGGTCAGCAGATACGCAGTATTTT.

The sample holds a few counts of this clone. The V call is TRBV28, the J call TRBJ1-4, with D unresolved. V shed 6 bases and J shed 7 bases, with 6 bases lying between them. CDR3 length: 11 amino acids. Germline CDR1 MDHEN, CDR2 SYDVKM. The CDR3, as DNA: TGTGCCAGCAGCTTTTTTGAAAAACTGTTTTTT. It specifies CASSFFEKLFF.

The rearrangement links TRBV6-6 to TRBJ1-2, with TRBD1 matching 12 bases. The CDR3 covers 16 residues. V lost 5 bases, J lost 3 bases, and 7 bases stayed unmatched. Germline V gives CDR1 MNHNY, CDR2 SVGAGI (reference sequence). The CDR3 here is CASSGSGTGGDYGYTF. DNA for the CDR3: TGTGCCAGCAGTGGCTCCGGGACAGGGGGCGACTATGGCTACACCTTC.

Written as DNA, the CDR3 is TGTGCCAGCAGCTTGGAATTAGAAACGAGTGAGCAGTTCTTC. Translating gives CASSLELETSEQFF. This chain uses TRBV5-4 with TRBJ2-1, with unresolved D. The CDR3 consists of 14 residues. CDR1 is SGHNT, CDR2 YYREEE, per germline (reference sequence). V lost 0 bases and J 9 bases, leaving 13 bases between the germline ends.

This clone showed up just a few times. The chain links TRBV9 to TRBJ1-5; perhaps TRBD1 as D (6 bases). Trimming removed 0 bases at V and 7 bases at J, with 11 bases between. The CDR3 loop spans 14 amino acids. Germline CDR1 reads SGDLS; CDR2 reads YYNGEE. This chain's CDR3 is CASSVEGGGQPQHF. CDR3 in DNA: TGTGCCAGCAGCGTAGAAGGGGGAGGGCAGCCCCAGCATTTT.

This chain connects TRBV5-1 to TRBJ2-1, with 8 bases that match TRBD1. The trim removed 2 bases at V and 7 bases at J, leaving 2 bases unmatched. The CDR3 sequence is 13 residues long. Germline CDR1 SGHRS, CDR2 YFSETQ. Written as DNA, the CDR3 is TGCGCCAGCAGCTTCGGGACAGGTAATGAGCAGTTCTTC. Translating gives CASSFGTGNEQFF.

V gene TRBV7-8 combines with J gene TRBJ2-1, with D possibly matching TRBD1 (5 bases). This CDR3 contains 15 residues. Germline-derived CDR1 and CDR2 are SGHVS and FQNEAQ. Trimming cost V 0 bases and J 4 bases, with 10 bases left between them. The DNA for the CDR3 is TGTGCCAGCAGCTTAGCTGCAGGGCGATACAATGAGCAGTTCTTC. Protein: CASSLAAGRYNEQFF.